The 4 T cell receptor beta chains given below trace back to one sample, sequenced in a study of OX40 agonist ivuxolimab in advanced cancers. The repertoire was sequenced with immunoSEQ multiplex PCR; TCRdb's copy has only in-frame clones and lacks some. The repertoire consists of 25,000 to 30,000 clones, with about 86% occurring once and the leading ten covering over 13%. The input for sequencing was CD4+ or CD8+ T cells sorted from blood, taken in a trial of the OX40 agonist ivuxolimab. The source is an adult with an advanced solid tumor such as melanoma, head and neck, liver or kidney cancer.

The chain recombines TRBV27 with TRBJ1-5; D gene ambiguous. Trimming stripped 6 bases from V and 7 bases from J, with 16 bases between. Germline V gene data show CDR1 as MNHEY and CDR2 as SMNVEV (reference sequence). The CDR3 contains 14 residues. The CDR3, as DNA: TGTGCCAGCAGCCTCGGACCGAGGGAGCAGCCCCAGCATTTT. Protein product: CASSLGPREQPQHF.

DNA for the CDR3: TGCGCCAGCAGCCAGGGTCTAGCGGGGGCGATCACCGGGGAGCTGTTTTTT. Residues: CASSQGLAGAITGELFF. The chain has TRBV4-3 and TRBJ2-2; 10 bases fit TRBD2. Trimming cost V 3 bases and J 4 bases; bases outside gene matches: 8. The CDR3 contains 17 residues. The germline gives CDR1 LGHNA, CDR2 YSLEER.

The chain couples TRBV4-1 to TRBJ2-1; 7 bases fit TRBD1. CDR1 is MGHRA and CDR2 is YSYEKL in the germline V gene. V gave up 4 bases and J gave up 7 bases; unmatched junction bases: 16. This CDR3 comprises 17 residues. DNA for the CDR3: TGCGCCAGCAGCCTAAAAGGGGGCAGAGAGTTCGGGAATGAGCAGTTCTTC. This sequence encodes CASSLKGGREFGNEQFF.

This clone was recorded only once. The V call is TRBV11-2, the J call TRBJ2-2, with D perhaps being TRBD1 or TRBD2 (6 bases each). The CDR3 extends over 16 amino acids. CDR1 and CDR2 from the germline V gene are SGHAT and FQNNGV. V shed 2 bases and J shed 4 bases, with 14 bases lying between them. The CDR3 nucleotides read TGTGCCAGCAGCTTATTCGGAGGGGGAGCCACCGGGGAGCTGTTTTTT. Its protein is CASSLFGGGATGELFF.